A single sample is the source of the 17 T cell receptor beta chains below, sequenced in a study of blood T cell repertoires in COVID-19. The assay was immunoSEQ multiplex PCR, and TCRdb's table has in-frame clones only and misses some. The table shows 200,000 to 250,000 clones, with roughly 85% occurring only once. Sequencing input: peripheral blood. The receptors derive from a woman of 80 years or more with acute or convalescent COVID-19.

This chain joins TRBV6-2 or TRBV6-3 and TRBJ1-5; D remains unclear. The CDR3 sequence is 15 residues long. Germline V CDR1 and CDR2: MNHEY, SVGEGT. V was cut by 6 bases and J by 0 bases, with 12 bases left in between. The CDR3 bases are TGTGCCAGCAGCCTGGGCGTTACTAGCAATCAGCCCCAGCATTTT. Protein product: CASSLGVTSNQPQHF.

V usage is TRBV19 and J usage is TRBJ1-3; possibly TRBD1 for D (6 bases). Germline V lookup: CDR1 LNHDA, CDR2 SQIVND (reference sequence). The length of the CDR3 is 16 residues. The V and J ends lost 8 bases and 1 base respectively, with 18 bases between them. DNA for the CDR3: TGTGCCAGTGACCCGACGACAGGAACTTCTGGAAACACCATATATTTT. Its protein is CASDPTTGTSGNTIYF.

The chain recombines TRBV6-5 with TRBJ2-7; 7 bases align to TRBD1. CDR1 is MNHEY and CDR2 is SVGAGI in the germline V gene. There are 13 residues in the CDR3. The J segment lost 4 bases and the V segment lost 6 bases, leaving 6 bases of the junction unmatched. CDR3 in DNA: TGTGCCAGCAGAAGGGACAGCGCGTACGAGCAGTACTTC. Its protein product is CASRRDSAYEQYF.

CDR3 in amino acids: CAWGGMLGEKLFF. CDR3 bases: TGTGCCTGGGGGGGGATGTTGGGTGAAAAACTGTTTTTT. V usage is TRBV30 and J usage is TRBJ1-4; possible D gene TRBD1, 5 bases. Germline assignment: CDR1 GTSNPN and CDR2 SVGIG (reference sequence). The CDR3 runs 13 residues. The V end lost 5 bases, the J end lost 7 bases, and 14 bases lay between the germline ends.

This sequence joins TRBV4-1 and TRBJ2-1; D is perhaps TRBD1 (6 bases). Germline V gene sequence: CDR1 MGHRA, CDR2 YSYEKL. Trimming removed 0 bases from V and 3 bases from J, with 9 bases in between. This CDR3 has 15 amino acids. This chain's CDR3 is CASSQEGASYNEQFF. CDR3 DNA sequence: TGCGCCAGCAGCCAAGAGGGGGCTAGCTACAATGAGCAGTTCTTC.

The chain uses TRBV12-3 or TRBV12-4 and TRBJ2-7, with 7 nucleotides matching TRBD1. V gave up 5 bases and J gave up 0 bases; unmatched junction bases: 1. The CDR3 contains 13 residues. This CDR3 is CASSPGGSYEQYF. The CDR3 DNA is TGTGCCAGCAGTCCAGGGGGCTCCTACGAGCAGTACTTC.

V is TRBV18 and J is TRBJ1-2; D remains unclear. In germline, CDR1 is KGHSH, CDR2 LQKENI. The CDR3 sequence is 16 residues long. The ends were cut back, 1 base at V and 7 bases at J, with 19 bases in the middle. This CDR3 reads CASSPQWSNSPGGYTF. The CDR3 region has the DNA TGTGCCAGCTCACCACAATGGAGCAATTCCCCGGGTGGCTACACCTTC.

The chain uses TRBV5-6 and TRBJ1-4, with D hard to call. Trimming took off 2 bases at V and 3 bases at J, with 14 bases between the two ends. This CDR3 is 16 amino acids long. Germline loops: CDR1 SGHDT, CDR2 YYEEEE. Here the CDR3 reads CASSFLQAGANEKLFF. The CDR3 DNA reads as TGTGCCAGCAGCTTTCTCCAGGCCGGGGCTAATGAAAAACTGTTTTTT.

V and J are TRBV7-3 and TRBJ2-5; 14 positions match TRBD2. Germline values: CDR1 SGHTA, CDR2 FQGTGA. The CDR3 consists of 15 residues. V shed 3 bases and J 5 bases; nucleotides not matched to a gene: 2. The DNA of the CDR3 is TGTGCCAGCAGCTTCGGACTAGCGGGGGGTGAGACCCAGTACTTC. It encodes CASSFGLAGGETQYF.

A few counts support this clone. The chain couples TRBV7-9 to TRBJ2-7; 7 positions agree with TRBD1. Germline assignment: CDR1 SEHNR and CDR2 FQNEAQ (reference sequence). Trimming took 5 bases from V and 6 from J; bases not matched to a gene: 10. The CDR3 is made up of 14 amino acids. CDR3 amino acids: CASSVPGQSAEQYF. DNA for the CDR3: TGTGCCAGCAGCGTCCCGGGACAGTCGGCCGAGCAGTACTTC.

The chain has TRBV29-1 and TRBJ2-7; 8 bases map to TRBD1. V lost 7 bases and J lost 3; bases outside the gene matches: 2. Germline V lookup: CDR1 SQVTM, CDR2 ANQGSEA. CDR3 length equals 11 residues. The CDR3 DNA reads TGCAGCGCTGGACAGGGCTACGAGCAGTACTTC. Its protein is CSAGQGYEQYF.

The gene calls are TRBV5-1 and TRBJ2-3, with D perhaps TRBD2 (6 bases). The CDR3 is 15 residues long. Between the trimmed V and J ends, which lost 0 bases and 2 bases, there was a span of 10 bases. Per germline, CDR1 SGHRS and CDR2 YFSETQ. CDR3 bases: TGCGCCAGCAGCTTGGTCGCGGGGTACACAGATACGCAGTATTTT. Its translation: CASSLVAGYTDTQYF.

This chain uses TRBV6-5 with TRBJ1-1; D call uncertain. This CDR3 spans 14 amino acids. The V gene lost 7 bases and the J gene lost 3 bases, with 15 bases spanning the gap. CDR1 MNHEY and CDR2 SVGAGI come from the germline V gene. The CDR3 DNA is TGTGCCAGCACCGCCACCGGGAGGGACACTGAAGCTTTCTTT. Encoded protein: CASTATGRDTEAFF.

This clone has only one observation. The chain employs TRBV7-8 and TRBJ1-2; the D is unclear. Trimming removed 5 bases from V and 3 bases from J, with 10 bases in between. Looked up from germline, CDR1 is SGHVS and CDR2 is FQNEAQ. This CDR3 contains 13 residues. CDR3 coding DNA: TGTGCCAGCAGCCCGTGGCCACACTATGGCTACACCTTC. It yields the protein CASSPWPHYGYTF.

The chain joins TRBV11-3 to TRBJ2-7; perhaps TRBD2 as D (6 bases). The CDR3 has 14 amino acids. The germline gives CDR1 SGHNT, CDR2 YENEEA. The V gene lost 1 base and the J gene lost 4 bases, with 11 bases spanning the gap. The CDR3 DNA reads TGTGCCAGCAGCTTAGGGGACTGGCCATACGAGCAGTACTTC. Amino acid sequence: CASSLGDWPYEQYF.

This sequence joins TRBV6-1 and TRBJ2-1; maybe TRBD1 (5 bases). The germline V gene has CDR1 MNHNS and CDR2 SASEGT. There are 15 residues in the CDR3. Trimming pared 2 bases from V and 0 bases from J, leaving 8 bases between. The CDR3: CASSERGFSYNEQFF. The CDR3 coding sequence is TGTGCCAGCAGTGAAAGGGGTTTCTCCTACAATGAGCAGTTCTTC.

This chain links TRBV5-1 with TRBJ1-4; possible D gene TRBD1, 6 bases. Trimming removed 8 bases at V and 6 bases at J, with 17 bases between. The CDR3 loop spans 14 amino acids. The germline V gene encodes CDR1 SGHRS and CDR2 YFSETQ. CDR3 sequence (DNA): TGCGCCAGTTCCGGGGGCCGGGGGGATGAAAAACTGTTTTTT. Translation: CASSGGRGDEKLFF.